This entry lists 16 T cell receptor beta chains sequenced from one sample in a study of blood T cell repertoires in COVID-19. Profiled with immunoSEQ multiplex PCR; TCRdb holds only in-frame clones, not every one. The sample records over 150,000 clones, roughly 83% being singletons. Sequenced input: peripheral blood. The receptors here all came from a young man with active or convalescent COVID-19.

The chain uses TRBV3-1 (or the pseudogene TRBV3-2) and TRBJ2-3; D ambiguous. The CDR3 has 18 residues. Per germline, CDR1 LGHDT and CDR2 YNNKEL (reference sequence). Trimming stripped 3 bases from V and 0 bases from J, with 19 bases between. This CDR3 is CASSHSSEALPSTDTQYF. CDR3 coding DNA: TGTGCCAGCAGCCATAGCAGCGAGGCTTTACCTAGCACAGATACGCAGTATTTT.

V gene TRBV7-2 combines with J gene TRBJ2-5; 15 bases are a match to TRBD2. This CDR3 region has 16 residues. Germline CDR1 SGHTA, CDR2 FQGNSA. V lost 5 bases and J lost 5; bases outside the gene matches: 6. CDR3 in amino acids: CASSTRTSGGAETQYF. The CDR3 coding sequence is TGTGCCAGCAGCACCCGGACTAGCGGGGGGGCGGAGACCCAGTACTTC.

This chain connects TRBV7-8 to TRBJ1-2; a weak D match, TRBD1 (5 bases). CDR3 size: 15 residues. Germline V gives CDR1 SGHVS, CDR2 FQNEAQ. V was cut by 1 base and J by 0 bases, with 9 bases left in between. The CDR3 DNA reads TGTGCCAGCAGCTTAGTCCCAGGGACTAACTATGGCTACACCTTC. Translating it yields CASSLVPGTNYGYTF.

The gene calls are TRBV5-8 and TRBJ1-5, with 9 nucleotides matching TRBD1. The CDR3 sequence is 16 residues long. The J segment lost 8 bases and the V segment lost 6 bases, leaving 15 bases of the junction unmatched. Germline-derived CDR1 and CDR2 are SGHTS and YDEGEE. CDR3 amino acids: CASNIGTGLSREPQHF. Here the CDR3 DNA reads TGTGCCAGCAACATCGGGACAGGGTTGAGCAGGGAGCCCCAGCATTTT.

The chain employs TRBV5-5 and TRBJ1-6; 7 bases agree with TRBD1. The CDR3 covers 14 residues. Germline assignment: CDR1 SGHKS and CDR2 YYEKEE (reference sequence). J gave up 6 bases and V 4 bases, and 4 bases lay outside the gene matches. CDR3 amino acids: CASSLQGINSPLHF. The CDR3 nucleotides read TGTGCCAGCAGCCTACAGGGGATTAATTCACCCCTCCACTTT.

The chain uses TRBV2 and TRBJ1-4; possibly TRBD1 for D (5 bases). CDR3 length equals 15 residues. Trimming left V 2 bases short and J 5 bases short, with 12 bases between. Per the germline V gene, CDR1 is SNHLY and CDR2 is FYNNEI. This chain's CDR3 is CASSESTGRNEKLFF. In nucleotides, the CDR3 is TGTGCCAGCAGTGAAAGTACAGGCCGAAATGAAAAACTGTTTTTT.

This clone was seen a handful of times. The chain carries TRBV7-5 and TRBJ2-5; TRBD2 was called by the table and not checked on the DNA. TRBV7-5 is tagged as a pseudogene. There are 14 residues in the CDR3. DNA for the CDR3: TGTGTCAGAAGCTTAGTTATAATCGTAGAGACCCAGTACTTC. Translating it yields CVRSLVIIVETQYF.

This chain joins TRBV5-1 and TRBJ2-7; D is unclear. The CDR3 spans 14 residues. Germline CDR1 SGHRS, CDR2 YFSETQ. Trimming shortened V by 0 bases and J by 3 bases, and 10 bases separated the two germline ends. The CDR3 DNA follows: TGCGCCAGCAGCTTGGAGGCAGGAAGCTACGAGCAGTACTTC. It codes for CASSLEAGSYEQYF.

The gene calls are TRBV12-5 and TRBJ2-1, with 7 nucleotides matching TRBD1. The germline V gene has CDR1 LGHNT and CDR2 FRNRAP. The CDR3 is 15 amino acids. J gave up 5 bases and V 5 bases, and 9 bases lay outside the gene matches. For the CDR3, the DNA is TGTGCTAGTGGTAAGACAGGGACGAGGGACAATGAGCAGTTCTTC. Translated: CASGKTGTRDNEQFF.

V gene TRBV27 combines with J gene TRBJ2-1; 9 bases line up with TRBD2. The CDR3 runs 16 residues. V lost 7 bases and J lost 5; bases outside the gene matches: 12. Germline CDR1 reads MNHEY; CDR2 reads SMNVEV (reference sequence). CDR3 DNA sequence: TGTGCCAGCACCTCTCTCGCTAGCGGGAACAACAATGAGCAGTTCTTC. Amino acids: CASTSLASGNNNEQFF.

The V and J genes are TRBV15 and TRBJ2-6; D ambiguous. CDR3 length equals 15 residues. Germline V gives CDR1 LNHNV, CDR2 YYDKDF (reference sequence). Trimming shortened V by 4 bases and J by 0 bases, and 7 bases separated the two germline ends. DNA for the CDR3: TGTGCCACCAGCATGCGGAGCTCTGGGGCCAACGTCCTGACTTTC. Its translation is CATSMRSSGANVLTF. Based on the CDR3 plus reference TRBV15 and TRBJ2-6, the full variable domain is DAMVIQNPRYQVTQFGKPVTLSCSQTLNHNVMYWYQQKSSQAPKLLFHYYDKDFNNEADTPDNFQSRRPNTSFCFLDIRSPGLGDTAMYLCATSMRSSGANVLTFGAGSRLTVL.

The chain is built from TRBV11-2 and TRBJ1-1; D is unresolved. CDR3 size: 13 residues. CDR1 is SGHAT, CDR2 FQNNGV, per germline. V gave up 3 bases and J gave up 6 bases, with 11 bases separating them. Here the CDR3 DNA reads TGTGCCAGCAGCTTGGCCGGGAAGCCTGAAGCTTTCTTT. It encodes CASSLAGKPEAFF.

The V gene is TRBV6-5, the J gene TRBJ2-1, with a possible D match to TRBD1 (6 bases). V was trimmed by 4 bases and J by 2 bases, leaving 6 bases between them. The CDR3 extends over 13 amino acids. The V gene's germline CDR1 is MNHEY and CDR2 SVGAGI. DNA of the CDR3: TGTGCCAGCAGTTGGGACACCTACAATGAGCAGTTCTTC. Translated: CASSWDTYNEQFF.

The genes are TRBV19 and TRBJ2-3; 12 bases fit TRBD1. J gave up 5 bases and V 5 bases, and 14 bases lay outside the gene matches. This CDR3 contains 18 residues. CDR1 is LNHDA and CDR2 is SQIVND in the germline V gene (reference sequence). CDR3 DNA: TGTGCCAGTAGTCCCCAGGTAGGGGGACAGGGGGCTTTAGATACGCAGTATTTT. Translated: CASSPQVGGQGALDTQYF.

The V gene is TRBV4-1, the J gene TRBJ1-1; D perhaps matches TRBD1 (6 bases). V lost 3 bases, J lost 1 base, and 15 bases lay in between. Germline V gene lookup returns CDR1 MGHRA and CDR2 YSYEKL. This CDR3 comprises 16 residues. As DNA, the CDR3 is TGCGCCAGCAGCCAGATAGGCAGGGGATCGAACACTGAAGCTTTCTTT. This sequence encodes CASSQIGRGSNTEAFF.

This clone turned up a few times. This chain links TRBV7-2 with TRBJ2-7, with 8 bases matching TRBD2. Trimming cost V 5 bases and J 2 bases; bases outside gene matches: 5. Germline CDR1 is SGHTA and CDR2 is FQGNSA. The length of the CDR3 is 14 residues. The chain's CDR3 is CASSGAGLAYEQYF. The CDR3 DNA follows: TGTGCCAGCAGCGGAGCGGGACTAGCCTACGAGCAGTACTTC.